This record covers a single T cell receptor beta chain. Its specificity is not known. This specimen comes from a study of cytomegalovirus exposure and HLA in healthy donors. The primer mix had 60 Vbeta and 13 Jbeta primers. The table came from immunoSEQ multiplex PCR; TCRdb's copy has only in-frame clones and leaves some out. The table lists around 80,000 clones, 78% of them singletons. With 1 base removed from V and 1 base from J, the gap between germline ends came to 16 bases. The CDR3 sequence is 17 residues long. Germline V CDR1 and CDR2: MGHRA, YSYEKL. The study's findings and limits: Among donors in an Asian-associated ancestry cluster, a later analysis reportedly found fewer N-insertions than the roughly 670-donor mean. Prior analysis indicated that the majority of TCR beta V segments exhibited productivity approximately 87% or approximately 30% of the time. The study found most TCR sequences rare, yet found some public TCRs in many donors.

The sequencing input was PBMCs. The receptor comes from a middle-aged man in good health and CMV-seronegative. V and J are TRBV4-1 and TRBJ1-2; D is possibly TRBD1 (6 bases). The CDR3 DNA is TGCGCCAGCAGCCAAGCCATCTTTGGGGGCCGTAACTATGGCTACACCTTC. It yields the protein CASSQAIFGGRNYGYTF.